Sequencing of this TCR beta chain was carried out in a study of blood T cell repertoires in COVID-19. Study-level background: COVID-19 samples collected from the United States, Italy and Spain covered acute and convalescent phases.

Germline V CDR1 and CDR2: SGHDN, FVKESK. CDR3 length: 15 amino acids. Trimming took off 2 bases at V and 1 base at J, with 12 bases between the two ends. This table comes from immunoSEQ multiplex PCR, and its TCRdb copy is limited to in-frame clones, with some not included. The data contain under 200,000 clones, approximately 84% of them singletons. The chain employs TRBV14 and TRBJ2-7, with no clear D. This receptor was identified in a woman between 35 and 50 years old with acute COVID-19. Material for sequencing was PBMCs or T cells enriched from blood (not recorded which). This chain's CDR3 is CASSQSRFRSYEQYF. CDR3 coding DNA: TGTGCCAGCAGCCAATCCAGATTCCGATCCTACGAGCAGTACTTC.